Given below is one T cell receptor beta chain in context. Its antigen is as yet unknown. The germline V gene has CDR1 SGHDT and CDR2 YYEEEE. CDR3 length: 16 amino acids. Trimming took off 3 bases at V and 1 base at J, with 16 bases between the two ends. The data were obtained in a study of identifying expanded T cells in peripheral blood. Study results and limitations: Differentially abundant clones: about 1.3 between replicates, just under 17 at approximately 13 days, less than 25 at four.

Generated by immunoSEQ multiplex PCR, the TCRdb table keeps only in-frame clones and is missing some. The sample has approximately 130,000 clones; around 84% are singletons. During the collection period, no donor immune events like infections were recorded. Sample: blood. This chain connects TRBV5-6 to TRBJ1-1; D may be TRBD1 (6 bases). The origin of this receptor is a person between 18 and 69 years old in good health. CDR3 nucleotides: TGTGCCAGCAGCTCAGCCTTAGGGGGAGGGAACACTGAAGCTTTCTTT. Translation gives CASSSALGGGNTEAFF.